A selection of T cell receptor beta chains follows, all from one sample in a study of blood T cell repertoires in COVID-19. Produced via immunoSEQ multiplex PCR; TCRdb's table is partial and in-frame only. The table has roughly 250,000 clones, around 90% seen once. What was sequenced was peripheral blood. These receptors were taken from a woman between 40 and 55 years old with acute or convalescent COVID-19. CDR3s include the opening cysteine and the closing phenylalanine or tryptophan. The D gene is left open where the match is weak. Clone size is given for some rows only: seen once, a few or many times, or a class if the clone is expanded.

d_call: NA; j_call: TRBJ1-1; v_call: TRBV19; clone_size: NA; cdr3_nt: TGTGCCATATCCGGGACAACCAACACTGAAGCTTTCTTT; cdr3_aa: CAISGTTNTEAFF
d_call: NA; j_call: TRBJ2-3; v_call: TRBV12-2; clone_size: NA; cdr3_nt: TGTCCAACTCCCGGGAAAGTCCCCTATCCTGTGGGGACAGATACGCAGTATTTT; cdr3_aa: CPTPGKVPYPVGTDTQYF
d_call: NA; j_call: TRBJ1-5; v_call: TRBV2; clone_size: NA; cdr3_nt: TGTGCCAGCAGTGAAGTTTCGTATCAGCCCCAGCATTTT; cdr3_aa: CASSEVSYQPQHF
d_call: TRBD2; j_call: TRBJ2-3; v_call: TRBV6-5; clone_size: NA; cdr3_nt: TGTGCCAGCAGTTACCTGAGTGAGACCGGGGGGGATACGCAGTATTTT; cdr3_aa: CASSYLSETGGDTQYF
d_call: NA; j_call: TRBJ2-1; v_call: TRBV3-1/TRBV3-2; clone_size: NA; cdr3_nt: TGTGCCAGCAGCCCCCACCTACCGACAGCAAACAATGAGCAGTTCTTC; cdr3_aa: CASSPHLPTANNEQFF
d_call: NA; j_call: TRBJ2-5; v_call: TRBV5-6; clone_size: NA; cdr3_nt: TGTGCCAGCAGCTTGGTTACGGGAGAGACCCAGTACTTC; cdr3_aa: CASSLVTGETQYF
d_call: NA; j_call: TRBJ2-5; v_call: TRBV5-1; clone_size: once; cdr3_nt: TGCGCCAGCAGCTTGACGCTAGCACAACAGACCCAGTACTTC; cdr3_aa: CASSLTLAQQTQYF
d_call: TRBD1; j_call: TRBJ1-6; v_call: TRBV10-2; clone_size: NA; cdr3_nt: TGCGCCAGCAGCCGAACCGGCCGGGACAGGGGGCGAAGCTCCTATAATTCACCCCTCCACTTT; cdr3_aa: CASSRTGRDRGRSSYNSPLHF
d_call: NA; j_call: TRBJ1-1; v_call: TRBV6-1; clone_size: NA; cdr3_nt: TGTGCCAGCAGTGAAGTCAGGGTCTTAAACACTGAAGCTTTCTTT; cdr3_aa: CASSEVRVLNTEAFF
d_call: NA; j_call: TRBJ1-6; v_call: TRBV5-4; clone_size: NA; cdr3_nt: TGTGCCAGCAGCTTGGGCCGGGATACCTCCTATAATTCACCCCTCCACTTT; cdr3_aa: CASSLGRDTSYNSPLHF
d_call: NA; j_call: TRBJ1-1; v_call: TRBV24-1; clone_size: once; cdr3_nt: TGTGCCACCAGTGACGGCTCCGCTACAGGGAACACTGAAGCTTTCTTT; cdr3_aa: CATSDGSATGNTEAFF
d_call: NA; j_call: TRBJ1-4; v_call: TRBV7-8; clone_size: NA; cdr3_nt: TGTGCCAGCAGCCCAAATAGGCGGAGATACTCAACTAATGAAAAACTGTTTTTT; cdr3_aa: CASSPNRRRYSTNEKLFF
d_call: NA; j_call: TRBJ1-4; v_call: TRBV5-6; clone_size: NA; cdr3_nt: TGTGCCAGCAGCCCGACAGTGGATTGGGAAAAACTGTTTTTT; cdr3_aa: CASSPTVDWEKLFF
d_call: TRBD1; j_call: TRBJ1-4; v_call: TRBV6-6; clone_size: few; cdr3_nt: TGTGCCAGCCGTCCAGGGGGAAGATCGGAAAAACTGTTTTTT; cdr3_aa: CASRPGGRSEKLFF
d_call: TRBD2; j_call: TRBJ2-3; v_call: TRBV2; clone_size: once; cdr3_nt: TGTGCCAGCAGTGAAACGGGGGGGGGCAAGACAGATACGCAGTATTTT; cdr3_aa: CASSETGGGKTDTQYF
d_call: NA; j_call: TRBJ1-1; v_call: TRBV19; clone_size: NA; cdr3_nt: TGTGCCAGTACAGGGTCTTTCACTGAAGCTTTCTTT; cdr3_aa: CASTGSFTEAFF
d_call: TRBD2; j_call: TRBJ2-2; v_call: TRBV4-1; clone_size: NA; cdr3_nt: TGCGCCAGCAGCCAATTAGCGGGGGACCGCGCCGGGGAGCTGTTTTTT; cdr3_aa: CASSQLAGDRAGELFF
d_call: TRBD1; j_call: TRBJ1-1; v_call: TRBV19; clone_size: NA; cdr3_nt: TGTGCCAGTAGTATGACAGGGGAACGAACTTTCTTT; cdr3_aa: CASSMTGERTFF
d_call: TRBD1; j_call: TRBJ2-3; v_call: TRBV5-6; clone_size: NA; cdr3_nt: TGTGCCAGCAGCTACGGACAGGGGGTGGGAGATACGCAGTATTTT; cdr3_aa: CASSYGQGVGDTQYF
d_call: TRBD1; j_call: TRBJ1-3; v_call: TRBV6-5; clone_size: NA; cdr3_nt: TGTGCCAGCAATAGACAGGGAGGAAACACCATATATTTT; cdr3_aa: CASNRQGGNTIYF
d_call: NA; j_call: TRBJ2-5; v_call: TRBV5-1; clone_size: NA; cdr3_nt: TGCGCCAGCAGTTTCGGTGAGACCCAGTACTTC; cdr3_aa: CASSFGETQYF
d_call: NA; j_call: TRBJ1-5; v_call: TRBV29-1; clone_size: NA; cdr3_nt: TGCAGCGTTGGGGGAGACAATCAGCCCCAGCATTTT; cdr3_aa: CSVGGDNQPQHF
d_call: TRBD2; j_call: TRBJ2-1; v_call: TRBV5-1; clone_size: NA; cdr3_nt: TGCGCCAGCAGCTTTGGGGCGGGGGGCCTAATTAATGAGCAGTTCTTC; cdr3_aa: CASSFGAGGLINEQFF
d_call: NA; j_call: TRBJ1-2; v_call: TRBV9; clone_size: NA; cdr3_nt: TGTGCCAGCAAGGGCGGGCAGCGCGACTATGGCTACACCTTC; cdr3_aa: CASKGGQRDYGYTF
d_call: NA; j_call: TRBJ1-5; v_call: TRBV4-1; clone_size: few; cdr3_nt: TGCGCCAGCAGCCAGACCCGGGGGTATCAGCCCCAGCATTTT; cdr3_aa: CASSQTRGYQPQHF
d_call: NA; j_call: TRBJ1-3; v_call: TRBV5-1; clone_size: NA; cdr3_nt: TGCGCCAGCAGCTTGGGCCCCCGACAGGCACACTCTGGAAACACCATATATTTT; cdr3_aa: CASSLGPRQAHSGNTIYF
d_call: NA; j_call: TRBJ1-4; v_call: TRBV19; clone_size: many; cdr3_nt: TGTGCCAGTAGTATTGGGAGTTCTAATGAAAAACTGTTTTTT; cdr3_aa: CASSIGSSNEKLFF
d_call: NA; j_call: TRBJ2-1; v_call: TRBV7-8; clone_size: NA; cdr3_nt: TGTGCCAGCAGTCGGTTTTTGGATGAGCAGTTCTTC; cdr3_aa: CASSRFLDEQFF
d_call: NA; j_call: TRBJ2-2; v_call: TRBV6-5; clone_size: NA; cdr3_nt: TGTGCCAGCAACTACAGGGAGAACACCGGGGAGCTGTTTTTT; cdr3_aa: CASNYRENTGELFF
d_call: NA; j_call: TRBJ1-6; v_call: TRBV5-1; clone_size: few; cdr3_nt: TGCGCCAGCAGCTTGGGACTGCGGGGGCGCTTGGATTCACCCCTCCACTTT; cdr3_aa: CASSLGLRGRLDSPLHF
d_call: NA; j_call: TRBJ2-3; v_call: TRBV4-1; clone_size: NA; cdr3_nt: TGCGCCAGCAGCCAATCCAGGTTCACAGATACGCAGTATTTT; cdr3_aa: CASSQSRFTDTQYF
d_call: TRBD1; j_call: TRBJ1-6; v_call: TRBV3-1/TRBV3-2; clone_size: NA; cdr3_nt: TGTGCCAGCAGCCCAAGAACAGGGGAGCGCGGTTCACCCCTCCACTTT; cdr3_aa: CASSPRTGERGSPLHF
d_call: NA; j_call: TRBJ1-2; v_call: TRBV12-3/TRBV12-4; clone_size: NA; cdr3_nt: TGTGCCAGCAGTCCACAGGGAGCCGGCTACACCTTC; cdr3_aa: CASSPQGAGYTF
d_call: TRBD1; j_call: TRBJ1-5; v_call: TRBV6-5; clone_size: NA; cdr3_nt: TGTGCCAGCAGGGGCACAGGGGGAAGCAATCAGCCCCAGCATTTT; cdr3_aa: CASRGTGGSNQPQHF
d_call: TRBD1; j_call: TRBJ1-1; v_call: TRBV11-2; clone_size: NA; cdr3_nt: TGTGCCAGCAGCGAGACAGGGTTCACTGAAGCTTTCTTT; cdr3_aa: CASSETGFTEAFF
d_call: NA; j_call: TRBJ2-2; v_call: TRBV2; clone_size: NA; cdr3_nt: TGTGCCAGCAGTGTCAGTGGAGCTAACACCGGGGAGCTGTTTTTT; cdr3_aa: CASSVSGANTGELFF
d_call: NA; j_call: TRBJ1-5; v_call: TRBV29-1; clone_size: NA; cdr3_nt: TGCAGCGTTGTGTTGGGAGCCAATCAGCCCCAGCATTTT; cdr3_aa: CSVVLGANQPQHF
d_call: TRBD1; j_call: TRBJ1-4; v_call: TRBV5-5; clone_size: once; cdr3_nt: TGTGCCAGCAGCTACCAGGACAGGCAAAAACTGTTTTTT; cdr3_aa: CASSYQDRQKLFF
d_call: NA; j_call: TRBJ1-3; v_call: TRBV19; clone_size: NA; cdr3_nt: TGTGCCAGCCTGCTTACGGGTGTCGGAAACACCATATATTTT; cdr3_aa: CASLLTGVGNTIYF
d_call: TRBD2; j_call: TRBJ2-1; v_call: TRBV4-2; clone_size: NA; cdr3_nt: TGTGCCAGCAGTTACCTAGCGGAAGTTTACAATGAGCAGTTCTTC; cdr3_aa: CASSYLAEVYNEQFF
d_call: NA; j_call: TRBJ1-2; v_call: TRBV6-1; clone_size: NA; cdr3_nt: TGTGCCAGCAGTGAAGAGGACGGGGAAATTGGCTATGGCTACACCTTC; cdr3_aa: CASSEEDGEIGYGYTF
d_call: NA; j_call: TRBJ1-2; v_call: TRBV9; clone_size: NA; cdr3_nt: TGTGCCAGCACCCAGGGCGGCAGCTATGGCTACACCTTC; cdr3_aa: CASTQGGSYGYTF
d_call: NA; j_call: TRBJ2-2; v_call: TRBV11-2; clone_size: NA; cdr3_nt: TGTGCCAGCAGCTTATATGGGACTCACACCGGGGAGCTGTTTTTT; cdr3_aa: CASSLYGTHTGELFF
d_call: TRBD1; j_call: TRBJ1-5; v_call: TRBV19; clone_size: NA; cdr3_nt: TGTGCCAGTAAAGGATGGGGCGGCCAGGGGGGCGCTCATAGCAATCAGCCCCAGCATTTT; cdr3_aa: CASKGWGGQGGAHSNQPQHF
d_call: NA; j_call: TRBJ1-5; v_call: TRBV19; clone_size: NA; cdr3_nt: TGTGCCAGTAGTATAGAGGAGACTTATAGCAATCAGCCCCAGCATTTT; cdr3_aa: CASSIEETYSNQPQHF
d_call: NA; j_call: TRBJ1-2; v_call: TRBV5-1; clone_size: NA; cdr3_nt: TGCGCCAGCAGATGGGCAGGGCAGACCAACTATGGCTACACCTTC; cdr3_aa: CASRWAGQTNYGYTF
d_call: NA; j_call: TRBJ1-2; v_call: TRBV9; clone_size: NA; cdr3_nt: TGTGCCAGCAGCGTAGCGAGAGGTGGCTACACCTTC; cdr3_aa: CASSVARGGYTF
d_call: TRBD1; j_call: TRBJ1-2; v_call: TRBV20-1; clone_size: NA; cdr3_nt: TGCAGTGCTAGTCCGACAGGGGTGGGCACCTTC; cdr3_aa: CSASPTGVGTF
d_call: NA; j_call: TRBJ1-2; v_call: TRBV21-1; clone_size: NA; cdr3_nt: TGTGCCAGCAGCAAAAAACGGGCAGGGTTCCGATATGGCTACACCTTC; cdr3_aa: CASSKKRAGFRYGYTF
d_call: NA; j_call: TRBJ1-2; v_call: TRBV12-3/TRBV12-4; clone_size: NA; cdr3_nt: TGTGCCAGCCGACTAGGGGGGGCCCTCCATCTAACCTTC; cdr3_aa: CASRLGGALHLTF